A single T cell receptor (beta chain) is shown here with its context. CDR1 SGHTA and CDR2 FQGNSA come from the germline V gene. The CDR3 contains 14 residues. The J segment lost 5 bases and the V segment lost 5 bases, leaving 7 bases of the junction unmatched. These data belong to a study of blood T cell repertoires in COVID-19. As for the study in general: Specimens from acute and convalescent COVID-19 originated in the United States, Italy and Spain. T cells, B-cell-depleted T cells, or PBMCs provided the cDNA or gDNA that served as material.

In the original processing: Quantification of nucleated cells was approximated via reference gene primer amplification. The protocol was immunoSEQ multiplex PCR, while the TCRdb copy is restricted to in-frame clones and leaves out a portion. Clone size and V and J calls were adopted from that table, with D and trimming inferred from the DNA. The data contain 55,000 to 80,000 clones, approximately 86% of them singletons. The rearrangement joins TRBV7-2 to TRBJ2-7; 9 bases map to TRBD2. Material: peripheral blood. The TCR was taken from a human donor in a cohort sampled during active COVID-19. Here the CDR3 reads CASSLGLAHNEQYF. The CDR3 DNA follows: TGTGCCAGCAGCCTGGGACTAGCCCATAACGAGCAGTACTTC.